The present T cell receptor (beta chain) was sequenced within a study of T cell responses to AZD1222 COVID-19 vaccine. A word on this clone: Its specificity is not known.

This table comes from immunoSEQ multiplex PCR, and its TCRdb copy is limited to in-frame clones, with some not included. The sample consists of roughly 130,000 clones, almost 95% of them appearing once. The CDR3 is 15 amino acids. The J segment lost 7 bases and the V segment lost 3 bases, leaving 7 bases of the junction unmatched. Germline V gives CDR1 KGHSH, CDR2 LQKENI. Broader study findings: Spike-specific TCR breadth and depth rose after two AZD1222 doses.

Sequencing was performed on peripheral blood, taken on day 0 of AZD1222 vaccination. This TCR derives from an adult in good health. The rearrangement links TRBV18 to TRBJ1-5, with TRBD1 identical over 9 bases. The CDR3 protein is CASSPGQGSEQPQHF. CDR3 coding DNA: TGTGCCAGCTCACCCGGACAGGGGTCCGAGCAGCCCCAGCATTTT.